This paragraph reports one TCR beta chain. This record belongs to a study of blood T cell repertoires in COVID-19. The method was immunoSEQ multiplex PCR; TCRdb's version includes in-frame clones alone and lacks a portion of them. The sample has 490,000 or so clones; around nine tenths are singletons. Before being deemed recovered, Cohort 3 donors had two negative PCRs, clearance, or symptom resolution. This CDR3 is 14 amino acids long. CDR1 and CDR2 from the germline V gene are SEHNR and FQNEAQ (reference sequence). The V and J ends lost 5 bases and 8 bases, in that order; junction bases with no gene match: 11.

The genes are TRBV7-9 and TRBJ1-2, with 7 bases matching TRBD1. Sequenced input: PBMCs or T cells enriched from blood (not recorded which). The clonotype comes from a woman aged 55-70 years who had recovered from COVID-19. For the CDR3, the DNA is TGTGCCAGCAGCCTAACAGGGGTCCGAGGCGGCTACACCTTC. This encodes CASSLTGVRGGYTF.